The 24 T cell receptor beta chains reported below all come from one sample, sequenced in a study of T cell repertoires in cytomegalovirus infection. TCRdb re-derived calls from the reads in MiXCR, one entry per CDR3 protein. This table has 150,000 to 200,000 distinct CDR3 sequences, around 20% appearing once. Sequencing used PBMCs. The receptor set was obtained from a human donor in good health (CMV status not recorded). Some clones in this sample may be carry-over from other donors' samples.

This clonotype has only a few counts. The genes are TRBV6-2 or TRBV6-3 and TRBJ2-7; no definite D call. Germline CDR1 and CDR2: MNHEY and SVGEGT. The CDR3 is made up of 11 amino acids. Trimming pared 5 bases from V and 4 bases from J, leaving 6 bases between. Here the CDR3 DNA reads TGTGCCAGCAGTCCACTTTACGAGCAGTACTTC. It yields the protein CASSPLYEQYF.

Comment on this clonotype: A clone one base away is much larger, so this may be a read error. The J gene is TRBJ1-2, the V gene TRBV6-1; 10 bases line up with TRBD1. This CDR3 is 13 amino acids long. The germline CDR1 and CDR2 sequences are MNHNS and SASEGT. The V segment lost 11 bases and the J segment 8 bases; nucleotides outside the gene matches: 11. The CDR3 region is CARMRQGARGYTF. In nucleotides, the CDR3 is TGTGCCCGCATGCGACAGGGGGCGCGGGGCTACACCTTC.

The rearrangement uses TRBV27 and TRBJ2-6; D gene unclear. Trimming removed 6 bases from V and 0 bases from J, with 9 bases in between. Germline CDR1 MNHEY, CDR2 SMNVEV (reference sequence). The CDR3 is 15 amino acids. The CDR3 DNA reads TGTGCCAGCAGAGACCTCAGCTCTGGGGCCAACGTCCTGACTTTC. Protein: CASRDLSSGANVLTF.

This clonotype was observed at least ten times. The V and J genes are TRBV7-6 and TRBJ2-5, with TRBD1 matching 7 bases. The CDR3 is 15 residues long. V was clipped by 4 bases and J by 0 bases; unmatched bases: 5. Germline CDR1 reads SGHVS; CDR2 reads FNYEAQ. The chain's CDR3 is CASSSGQFYQETQYF. CDR3 nucleotide sequence: TGTGCCAGCAGCTCGGGACAGTTTTACCAAGAGACCCAGTACTTC.

This clonotype was picked up many times. The chain recombines TRBV7-3 with TRBJ1-6, with 8 bases matching TRBD1. Germline CDR1 and CDR2: SGHTA and FQGTGA. CDR3 length: 17 residues. J was trimmed by 0 bases and V by 4 bases; bases with no gene match: 5. CDR3 DNA sequence: TGTGCCAGCAGCTCGGACAGGGATGGCTCCTATAATTCACCCCTCCACTTT. The encoded protein is CASSSDRDGSYNSPLHF.

In DNA, the CDR3 is TGTGCCACAAGTCAGAGGTCCACCTACGAGCAGTACTTC. Its protein product is CATSQRSTYEQYF. The chain links TRBV2 to TRBJ2-7; D not certain. The V end lost 10 bases, the J end lost 2 bases, and 15 bases lay between the germline ends. This CDR3 has 13 residues. Germline V CDR1 and CDR2: SNHLY, FYNNEI. Based on the CDR3 plus reference TRBV2 and TRBJ2-7, the full variable domain is EPEVTQTPSHQVTQMGQEVILRCVPISNHLYFYWYRQILGQKVEFLVSFYNNEISEKSEIFDDQFSVERPDGSNFTLKIRSTKLEDSAMYFCATSQRSTYEQYFGPGTRLTVT.

J is TRBJ2-7 and V is TRBV4-2, with D perhaps TRBD1 or TRBD2 (5 bases each). Trimming took off 1 base at V and 7 bases at J, with 20 bases between the two ends. The CDR3 runs 16 residues. Germline CDR1 reads LGHNA; CDR2 reads YNFKEQ. The CDR3 spells CASSQVSIPEWGEQYF. CDR3 DNA sequence: TGTGCCAGCAGCCAAGTGTCGATCCCAGAATGGGGGGAGCAGTACTTC.

This clonotype was picked up many times. CDR3: CASSTLGGNNYGYTF. CDR3 DNA: TGTGCCAGCAGTACCTTGGGAGGGAACAACTATGGCTACACCTTC. The rearrangement uses TRBV28 and TRBJ1-2; D unresolved. Trimming cost V 5 bases and J 2 bases, with 15 bases left between them. The CDR3 is 15 residues long. The germline V gene encodes CDR1 MDHEN and CDR2 SYDVKM.

This clonotype was seen more than once but under ten times. J is TRBJ2-7 and V is TRBV2; 7 bases fit TRBD2. Germline V gives CDR1 SNHLY, CDR2 FYNNEI. J gave up 4 bases and V 5 bases, and 2 bases lay outside the gene matches. The CDR3 is 12 amino acids. This CDR3 is CASSTGGYEQYF. The CDR3 region has the DNA TGTGCCAGCAGTACCGGGGGGTACGAGCAGTACTTC.

The chain is built from TRBV28 and TRBJ2-2; TRBD1 matches 8 bases. Germline lookup yields CDR1 MDHEN and CDR2 SYDVKM. The junction had 11 bases not matched to a gene; V was cut back by 7 bases and J by 4 bases. The CDR3 spans 16 residues. This CDR3 is CASKATGTGSTGELFF. CDR3 in DNA: TGTGCCAGCAAAGCTACCGGGACAGGTTCCACCGGGGAGCTGTTTTTT.

This clonotype has only a few counts. This sequence joins TRBV7-9 and TRBJ2-7; no firm D call. The CDR3 runs 12 residues. The V gene lost 5 bases and the J gene lost 3 bases, with 8 bases spanning the gap. Per germline, CDR1 SEHNR and CDR2 FQNEAQ (reference sequence). The CDR3 protein is CASSRHGYEQYF. The CDR3, as DNA: TGTGCCAGCAGCCGGCACGGCTACGAGCAGTACTTC.

The J gene is TRBJ1-5, the V gene TRBV12-3 or TRBV12-4; no definite D call. Between the trimmed V and J ends, which lost 3 bases and 7 bases, there was a span of 7 bases. The CDR3 length is 12 residues. The CDR3 sequence is CASSFWGQPQHF. The CDR3, as DNA: TGTGCCAGCAGTTTCTGGGGACAGCCCCAGCATTTT.

Comments on this clonotype: At one boundary the junction diverges from the germline segment, which might be a read error. The chain joins TRBV28 to TRBJ1-2; D gene ambiguous. Germline assignment: CDR1 MDHEN and CDR2 SYDVKM. The CDR3 loop spans 13 amino acids. CDR3 sequence: CASSLPYNYGYNF. In nucleotides, the CDR3 is TGTGCCAGCAGTTTACCCTACAACTATGGCTACAACTTC.

Ten or more counts support this clonotype. V is TRBV7-2 and J is TRBJ1-1; D remains unclear. The CDR3 is 16 amino acids. Germline CDR1 is SGHTA and CDR2 is FQGNSA. The germline V and J ends were trimmed by 2 bases and 4 bases, with 17 bases remaining between them. This CDR3 reads CASSLFVSSWTTEAFF. The DNA for the CDR3 is TGTGCCAGCAGCTTATTTGTCTCTTCGTGGACCACTGAAGCTTTCTTT. The entire variable domain, with the rest obtained from reference TRBV7-2 and TRBJ1-1, is as follows: GAGVSQSPSNKVTEKGKDVELRCDPISGHTALYWYRQSLGQGLEFLIYFQGNSAPDKSGLPSDRFSAERTGGSVSTLTIQRTQQEDSAVYLCASSLFVSSWTTEAFFGQGTRLTVV.

Ten or more counts support this clonotype. This chain uses TRBV7-2 with TRBJ2-3; TRBD2 agrees at 8 bases. The CDR3 extends over 15 amino acids. The germline CDR1 and CDR2 sequences are SGHTA and FQGNSA. V lost 1 base to trimming and J lost 6 bases; unmatched junction nucleotides: 6. The CDR3 loop is CASSLVSGSWDTQYF. CDR3 DNA sequence: TGTGCCAGCAGCTTAGTCAGCGGGAGTTGGGATACGCAGTATTTT.

This clonotype was detected ten times or more. J is TRBJ2-7 and V is TRBV19; 11 bases match TRBD2. The CDR3 has 18 amino acids. The V gene's germline CDR1 is LNHDA and CDR2 SQIVND (reference sequence). V lost 5 bases to trimming and J lost 2 bases; unmatched junction nucleotides: 14. The DNA of the CDR3 is TGTGCCAGTAGTTCCAACCCATTAGCGGGAGGGAGGACCTACGAGCAGTACTTC. It is translated as CASSSNPLAGGRTYEQYF.

The chain uses TRBV20-1 and TRBJ1-1, with 9 bases that match TRBD1. The CDR3 is 14 amino acids. With V trimmed by 3 bases and J by 0 bases, 2 bases remained unmatched. Germline-derived CDR1 and CDR2 are DFQATT and SNEGSKA (reference sequence). The CDR3 sequence is CSARRDRVNTEAFF. For the CDR3, the DNA is TGCAGTGCTAGGAGGGACAGGGTGAACACTGAAGCTTTCTTT.

This clonotype turned up a few times. CDR3 amino acids: CASSQSLNTEAFF. Written as DNA, the CDR3 is TGCGCCAGCAGTCAATCCTTGAACACTGAAGCTTTCTTT. This chain links TRBV23-1 with TRBJ1-1; D not resolved. TRBV23-1 is given ORF status, its function remaining uncertain. The ends were cut back, 0 bases at V and 0 bases at J, with 2 bases in the middle. The CDR3 sequence is 13 residues long.

This rearrangement joins TRBV12-3 or TRBV12-4 to TRBJ2-7; 8 nucleotides match TRBD1. The CDR3 runs to 15 residues. V trimming: 2 bases; J trimming: 2 bases; junction bases outside the gene matches: 5. Here the CDR3 DNA reads TGTGCCAGCAGTTTATGGGGACAGGTGACCTACGAGCAGTACTTC. Amino acids: CASSLWGQVTYEQYF.

Remarks on this clonotype: A read error may explain this, as a much larger clone is one base away. The V and J genes are TRBV7-6 and TRBJ2-7, with D perhaps being TRBD1 or TRBD2 (5 bases each). CDR3 size: 15 residues. CDR1 SGHVS and CDR2 FNYEAQ come from the germline V gene. The CDR3 nucleotides read TGTACCAGCAGCTTAGCCCTGGGGGAGACGGTGGAGCAGTACTTC. This sequence encodes CTSSLALGETVEQYF.

The chain joins TRBV7-2 to TRBJ2-1; 9 bases are shared with TRBD2. Losses at the gene ends were 1 base for V and 6 bases for J; bases not matched to a gene: 7. Germline V gene data show CDR1 as SGHTA and CDR2 as FQGNSA. The CDR3 length is 16 residues. The CDR3 nucleotides read TGTGCCAGCAGCTTAGTTGGTAGCGGGGGATTCAATGAGCAGTTCTTC. Residues: CASSLVGSGGFNEQFF.

This clonotype was seen a handful of times. The chain couples TRBV12-3 or TRBV12-4 to TRBJ2-3; 9 bases agree with TRBD1. This CDR3 region has 12 residues. The V and J ends lost 5 bases and 14 bases, in that order; junction bases with no gene match: 8. In DNA form, the CDR3 reads TGTGCCAGCAGTAGACCGGGACAGGGTTCGTATTTT. It specifies CASSRPGQGSYF.

The chain carries TRBV5-3 and TRBJ2-7; 9 bases are shared with TRBD2. TRBV5-3 is an ORF for which the function is uncertain. V lost 8 bases, J lost 3 bases, and 15 bases stayed unmatched. CDR3 length: 16 amino acids. Here the CDR3 DNA reads TGTGCCAGCAGCCCCGGTAGTAGCGGGAGTGTCTACGAGCAGTACTTC. Its protein product is CASSPGSSGSVYEQYF.

This clonotype has at least ten counts. V is TRBV7-2 and J is TRBJ1-5; D not certain. Trimming shortened V by 2 bases and J by 4 bases, and 6 bases separated the two germline ends. Germline CDR1 is SGHTA and CDR2 is FQGNSA. This CDR3 has 13 residues. In DNA form, the CDR3 reads TGTGCCAGCAGCTTAATTGATAATCAGCCCCAGCATTTT. Amino acid sequence: CASSLIDNQPQHF.